The next 15 T cell receptor beta chains were all read from a single sample in a study of blood T cell repertoires in COVID-19. Data came from immunoSEQ multiplex PCR; TCRdb stores just in-frame clones and leaves some out. The sample holds under 200,000 clones, roughly 80% seen once. The specimen sequenced was PBMCs or T cells enriched from blood (not recorded which). These receptors originate from a woman aged 35 to 49 with acute COVID-19.

CDR3 sequence (DNA): TGTGCCTGGAGTCCCCCGGACAGAGCCACCGGGGAGCTGTTTTTT. Translating gives CAWSPPDRATGELFF. The chain has TRBV30 and TRBJ2-2; maybe TRBD1 (6 bases). This CDR3 comprises 15 residues. Germline CDR1 reads GTSNPN; CDR2 reads SVGIG (reference sequence). V was cut by 2 bases and J by 4 bases, with 14 bases left in between.

This clone was seen only once. The genes are TRBV5-4 and TRBJ2-1; 7 positions match TRBD2. The trim removed 5 bases at V and 8 bases at J, leaving 7 bases unmatched. The CDR3 has 13 residues. Germline V gene data show CDR1 as SGHNT and CDR2 as YYREEE (reference sequence). This chain's CDR3 is CASRVAGVHEQFF. Written as DNA, the CDR3 is TGTGCCAGCAGGGTTGCGGGGGTGCATGAGCAGTTCTTC.

The chain joins TRBV5-6 to TRBJ2-5; tentative D call: TRBD2 (6 bases). The V gene's germline CDR1 is SGHDT and CDR2 YYEEEE. Trimming took 0 bases from V and 5 from J, leaving 14 bases between them. The length of the CDR3 is 15 residues. CDR3 sequence (DNA): TGTGCCAGCAGCTTGGATAGCGGCCTGATGGAGACCCAGTACTTC. Translation gives CASSLDSGLMETQYF.

This clone was seen only once. J is TRBJ2-6 and V is TRBV5-1, with a tentative D call TRBD1 (6 bases). Trimming shortened V by 2 bases and J by 3 bases, and 15 bases separated the two germline ends. Germline CDR1 and CDR2: SGHRS and YFSETQ. This CDR3 comprises 17 residues. CDR3 DNA: TGCGCCAGCAGCTTCGGCAGGGGTGAAGGTGGGGCCAACGTCCTGACTTTC. Protein product: CASSFGRGEGGANVLTF.

The chain employs TRBV19 and TRBJ2-7, with a possible D match to TRBD2 (6 bases). Germline values: CDR1 LNHDA, CDR2 SQIVND (reference sequence). Trimming took 3 bases from V and 2 from J, leaving 11 bases between them. The CDR3 is made up of 14 amino acids. CDR3 loop: CASSMVGGTYEQYF. In DNA form, the CDR3 reads TGTGCCAGTAGTATGGTGGGAGGCACCTACGAGCAGTACTTC. The variable domain in full, completed from reference TRBV19 and TRBJ2-7, reads DGGITQSPKYLFRKEGQNVTLSCEQNLNHDAMYWYRQDPGQGLRLIYYSQIVNDFQKGDIAEGYSVSREKKESFPLTVTSAQKNPTAFYLCASSMVGGTYEQYFGPGTRLTVT.

The CDR3: CASSEGGRALVSSYEQYF. DNA of the CDR3: TGTGCCAGCAGTGAGGGGGGTCGAGCCCTCGTTAGCTCCTACGAGCAGTACTTC. The genes are TRBV6-1 and TRBJ2-7, with a possible D match to TRBD2 (6 bases). The CDR3 covers 18 residues. Trimming took 3 bases from V and 0 from J, leaving 21 bases between them. Germline loops: CDR1 MNHNS, CDR2 SASEGT.

This clone came up once. The chain is built from TRBV25-1 and TRBJ2-2, with TRBD1 matching 8 bases. The CDR3 is 14 residues long. Germline V gene data show CDR1 as MGHDK and CDR2 as SYGVNS. The J segment lost 3 bases and the V segment lost 7 bases, leaving 4 bases of the junction unmatched. The CDR3, as DNA: TGTGCCAGCACAGGGGGCGCTGACACCGGGGAGCTGTTTTTT. Amino acid sequence: CASTGGADTGELFF.

This sequence joins TRBV4-2 and TRBJ1-2; 10 nucleotides line up with TRBD1. The CDR3 is 16 residues long. Unmatched junction bases numbered 9, after V lost 3 bases and J lost 5 bases. Germline CDR1 is LGHNA and CDR2 is YNFKEQ. Here the CDR3 reads CASSHPPGTGVYGYTF. CDR3 nucleotide sequence: TGTGCCAGCAGCCACCCCCCAGGGACAGGGGTTTATGGCTACACCTTC.

The genes are TRBV5-3 and TRBJ2-7, with no clear D. TRBV5-3 is annotated as an ORF whose role is uncertain. Deletions cut 5 bases from V and 11 bases from J, with 11 bases between. The CDR3 has 10 amino acids. The CDR3 sequence: CARRLNMKYV. The CDR3 region has the DNA TGTGCCAGAAGGTTGAACATGAAGTACGTC.

The V and J genes are TRBV19 and TRBJ1-2, with 9 bases identical to TRBD1. J was trimmed by 5 bases and V by 1 base; bases with no gene match: 14. The length of the CDR3 is 18 residues. Germline CDR1 is LNHDA and CDR2 is SQIVND (reference sequence). The CDR3 sequence: CASSIGPGQGVGFYGYTF. CDR3 nucleotide sequence: TGTGCCAGTAGTATAGGCCCGGGACAGGGCGTTGGATTTTATGGCTACACCTTC. Variable domain in full (rest from reference TRBV19 and TRBJ1-2): DGGITQSPKYLFRKEGQNVTLSCEQNLNHDAMYWYRQDPGQGLRLIYYSQIVNDFQKGDIAEGYSVSREKKESFPLTVTSAQKNPTAFYLCASSIGPGQGVGFYGYTFGSGTRLTVV.

V usage is TRBV29-1 and J usage is TRBJ2-7; D is possibly TRBD2 (6 bases). Trimming took off 6 bases at V and 4 bases at J, with 16 bases between the two ends. The CDR3 covers 13 residues. Germline V CDR1 and CDR2: SQVTM, ANQGSEA. CDR3 sequence: CSVETVGGYEQYF. CDR3 DNA sequence: TGCAGCGTGGAGACAGTGGGGGGATACGAGCAGTACTTC.

The chain employs TRBV27 and TRBJ2-1, with a possible D match to TRBD2 (7 bases). Germline loops: CDR1 MNHEY, CDR2 SMNVEV (reference sequence). V was clipped by 2 bases and J by 7 bases, with 24 bases between them. The CDR3 runs to 18 residues. The CDR3 DNA reads TGTGCCAGCAGTTTAAGGGGACCCCTACGCGGGGGCCAGAATGAGCAGTTCTTC. Encoded protein: CASSLRGPLRGGQNEQFF.

V gene TRBV11-2 combines with J gene TRBJ1-2; TRBD1 matches 10 bases. The CDR3 has 15 residues. V shed 4 bases and J 6 bases; nucleotides not matched to a gene: 8. The germline CDR1 and CDR2 sequences are SGHAT and FQNNGV. The CDR3 sequence is CASSWTGGRQDGYTF. The CDR3 nucleotides are TGTGCCAGCAGCTGGACAGGGGGAAGGCAGGATGGCTACACCTTC.

The chain combines TRBV5-8 with TRBJ2-1; no firm D call. Germline V lookup: CDR1 SGHTS, CDR2 YDEGEE. Trimming removed 5 bases at V and 3 bases at J, with 15 bases between. CDR3 size: 15 residues. The CDR3 here is CASRPRFRVYNEQFF. CDR3 coding DNA: TGTGCCAGCAGACCCCGGTTCCGCGTCTACAATGAGCAGTTCTTC.

The chain joins TRBV6-6 to TRBJ1-6; 8 bases map to TRBD1. V was pared by 6 bases and J by 7 bases, with 5 bases of the junction left unmatched. CDR1 is MNHNY and CDR2 is SVGAGI in the germline V gene (reference sequence). CDR3 length equals 14 residues. The chain's CDR3 is CASRQGAGNSPLHF. The CDR3 DNA reads TGTGCCAGCAGGCAGGGGGCGGGGAATTCACCCCTCCACTTT.